This paragraph covers one TCR beta chain sequence. Its antigen is not identified. With 5 bases clipped from V and 7 bases from J, the junction kept 4 bases outside the gene matches. Germline CDR1 and CDR2: SGHTA and FQGNSA. The length of the CDR3 is 12 residues. These data are taken from a study of glioma-infiltrating T cells after dendritic cell vaccination. On the study more broadly: Patients received three intradermal dendritic cell vaccine injections at biweekly intervals.

Some clones are missing from TCRdb's copy, which holds only in-frame ones; the method was immunoSEQ multiplex PCR. Of almost 65,000 clones detected, around 86% appear once; the ten largest clones hold 9% to 10%. Overall study findings and caveats: Complete blood and tumor specimen sets were limited to few patients.

The material was blood, obtained before dendritic cell vaccination. The chain employs TRBV7-2 and TRBJ1-2; 7 nucleotides match TRBD1. This receptor was identified in a human donor with glioblastoma. The CDR3 reads CASSAAGGGYTF. CDR3 in DNA: TGTGCCAGCAGCGCTGCAGGGGGTGGCTACACCTTC. The full variable domain, its missing parts supplied by reference TRBV7-2 and TRBJ1-2, is GAGVSQSPSNKVTEKGKDVELRCDPISGHTALYWYRQSLGQGLEFLIYFQGNSAPDKSGLPSDRFSAERTGGSVSTLTIQRTQQEDSAVYLCASSAAGGGYTFGSGTRLTVV.